This note documents a single TCR beta chain sequence. The antigen is undetermined. This entry is derived from a study of cytomegalovirus exposure and HLA in healthy donors. Study conclusions and caveats: Later analysis demonstrated an association between a missense DCLRE1C variant and TCR beta V- and J-gene trimming. A later analysis linked some 17,000 TCR beta sequences to HLA alleles at 0.05 false discovery rate. In an earlier analysis, productive rearrangement rates for most beta V segments clustered near 87% or 30%. Compared with the approximately 680-donor mean, an Asian-associated ancestry cluster reportedly had fewer N-insertions, according to a later analysis.

The CDR3 totals 17 residues. Germline-derived CDR1 and CDR2 are LNHNV and YYDKDF (reference sequence). J lost 6 bases, V lost 1 base, and 8 bases had no gene match. The PCR had 60 Vbeta and 13 Jbeta primers. TCRdb's copy holds only in-frame clones and misses some; the assay was immunoSEQ multiplex PCR. The repertoire has about 260,000 clones, 84% of them found once; the top ten carry roughly 2%. Sequencing was carried out using PBMCs. This sequence originates from a woman in her forties in good health and CMV-seropositive. The V gene is TRBV15, the J gene TRBJ2-2; 10 bases fit TRBD1. The CDR3 sequence: CATSRGDRGLEAGELFF. Here the CDR3 DNA reads TGTGCCACCAGCAGAGGCGACAGGGGGCTGGAGGCCGGGGAGCTGTTTTTT.